These 23 T cell receptor beta chains came from one sample sequenced in a study of T cell responses to AZD1222 COVID-19 vaccine. Sequencing was performed with immunoSEQ multiplex PCR; in TCRdb, only in-frame clones are kept and a portion is missing. The sample consists of some 130,000 clones, approximately 94% of them appearing once. Source: peripheral blood, taken on day 0 of AZD1222 vaccination. The source of these receptors is an adult in good health.

This chain joins TRBV7-3 and TRBJ2-7; 8 nucleotides agree with TRBD2. Germline CDR1 reads SGHTA; CDR2 reads FQGTGA. The CDR3 runs 17 residues. The V gene end was trimmed by 1 base and the J gene end by 4 bases; junction bases not matched to a gene: 12. CDR3 region: CASSLKGGGPPTYEQYF. The DNA of the CDR3 is TGTGCCAGCAGCTTAAAGGGCGGGGGGCCCCCCACTTACGAGCAGTACTTC.

The V gene is TRBV7-2, the J gene TRBJ1-5; no reliable D call. Trimming cost V 5 bases and J 7 bases, with 12 bases left between them. In germline, CDR1 is SGHTA, CDR2 FQGNSA. The CDR3 has 13 residues. CDR3 residues: CASSLQWLQPQHF. The CDR3 coding sequence is TGTGCCAGCAGCCTCCAGTGGCTGCAGCCCCAGCATTTT.

The chain couples TRBV11-3 to TRBJ2-3; D is uncertain. Per germline, CDR1 SGHNT and CDR2 YENEEA. This CDR3 has 14 residues. V lost 4 bases to trimming and J lost 0 bases, with 8 bases between them. CDR3 sequence (DNA): TGTGCCAGCAGCTCCAGACGCAGCACAGATACGCAGTATTTT. Residues: CASSSRRSTDTQYF.

The chain carries TRBV18 and TRBJ1-2; no firm D call. Deletions cut 0 bases from V and 8 bases from J, with 10 bases between. Germline loops: CDR1 KGHSH, CDR2 LQKENI. The CDR3 runs to 13 residues. The CDR3 loop is CASSPPFGLGYTF. DNA for the CDR3: TGTGCCAGCTCACCACCATTCGGGCTGGGCTACACCTTC.

This chain uses TRBV10-3 with TRBJ1-1; D is uncertain. Germline lookup yields CDR1 ENHRY and CDR2 SYGVKD. The CDR3 loop spans 12 amino acids. Trimming cost V 2 bases and J 4 bases, with 5 bases left between them. The CDR3 protein is CAISEGVTEAFF. CDR3 nucleotides: TGTGCCATCAGTGAGGGGGTCACTGAAGCTTTCTTT.

The V and J genes are TRBV19 and TRBJ2-7; 7 bases agree with TRBD2. With V trimmed by 3 bases and J by 5 bases, 4 bases remained unmatched. The CDR3 covers 13 residues. Germline CDR1 and CDR2: LNHDA and SQIVND (reference sequence). The CDR3 sequence: CASSMGGVNEQYF. The CDR3 bases are TGTGCCAGTAGTATGGGGGGGGTGAACGAGCAGTACTTC.

The V and J genes are TRBV5-1 and TRBJ2-5; 8 positions match TRBD2. Trimming cost V 6 bases and J 5 bases; bases outside gene matches: 15. CDR1 and CDR2 from the germline V gene are SGHRS and YFSETQ. This CDR3 has 16 residues. Here the CDR3 reads CASTSGTSSSVETQYF. Here the CDR3 DNA reads TGCGCCAGCACCTCAGGGACTAGTTCGTCCGTGGAGACCCAGTACTTC.

V and J are TRBV3-1 (or the pseudogene TRBV3-2) and TRBJ1-1; D unresolved. CDR1 and CDR2 from the germline V gene are LGHDT and YNNKEL (reference sequence). Trimming stripped 0 bases from V and 3 bases from J, with 8 bases between. The CDR3 extends over 14 amino acids. For the CDR3, the DNA is TGTGCCAGCAGCCAAGATCCGAGCGACACTGAAGCTTTCTTT. Its translation is CASSQDPSDTEAFF.

The rearrangement uses TRBV7-8 and TRBJ2-1; 8 positions agree with TRBD1. Germline V gene sequence: CDR1 SGHVS, CDR2 FQNEAQ. The CDR3 runs to 15 residues. V gave up 3 bases and J gave up 6 bases; unmatched junction bases: 7. The CDR3 DNA sequence: TGTGCCAGCAGCTTCGGAGACAGGGGAGTCAATGAGCAGTTCTTC. This gives the protein CASSFGDRGVNEQFF.

V and J are TRBV5-1 and TRBJ2-7; D might be TRBD2 (5 bases). V lost 2 bases and J lost 4, with 10 bases in between. CDR3 length: 13 amino acids. Germline CDR1 reads SGHRS; CDR2 reads YFSETQ. DNA for the CDR3: TGCGCCAGCAGCTTTAGTTCGGGATACGAGCAGTACTTC. Protein product: CASSFSSGYEQYF.

This clone came up once. The gene calls are TRBV6-2 or TRBV6-3 and TRBJ2-5; D could derive from TRBD1 or TRBD2 (5 bases each). V lost 6 bases and J 7 bases, leaving 9 bases between the germline ends. The germline CDR1 and CDR2 sequences are MNHEY and SVGEGT. The CDR3 totals 11 residues. CDR3 sequence (DNA): TGTGCCAGCAGCCAGAGGGGGACCCAGTACTTC. Protein sequence: CASSQRGTQYF.

This clone came up a few times. The rearrangement links TRBV28 to TRBJ1-2; D gene uncertain. The CDR3 runs to 12 residues. The germline V gene encodes CDR1 MDHEN and CDR2 SYDVKM. Trimming cost V 5 bases and J 3 bases, with 7 bases left between them. CDR3 region: CASSSPDYGYTF. CDR3 DNA: TGTGCCAGCAGTAGTCCAGACTATGGCTACACCTTC.

This clone was counted a few times. This CDR3 reads CASSQTSGGADTQYF. In nucleotides, the CDR3 is TGTGCCAGCAGCCAAACTAGCGGGGGGGCAGATACGCAGTATTTT. The chain recombines TRBV3-1 (or the pseudogene TRBV3-2) with TRBJ2-3, with 13 bases fitting TRBD2. This CDR3 contains 15 residues. The trim removed 2 bases at V and 4 bases at J, leaving 0 bases unmatched. Germline V lookup: CDR1 LGHDT, CDR2 YNNKEL (reference sequence).

The chain carries TRBV19 and TRBJ1-1; 9 bases match TRBD1. The V gene end was trimmed by 3 bases and the J gene end by 10 bases; junction bases not matched to a gene: 9. The CDR3 is 14 residues long. Looked up from germline, CDR1 is LNHDA and CDR2 is SQIVND (reference sequence). CDR3 nucleotide sequence: TGTGCCAGTAGTATGGACAGGGGCGCTGGAATAGCTTTCTTT. Translated, it gives CASSMDRGAGIAFF.

This clone was detected once. The rearrangement links TRBV7-8 to TRBJ1-1; perhaps TRBD1 as D (6 bases). Germline loops: CDR1 SGHVS, CDR2 FQNEAQ. The CDR3 is 14 residues long. Trimming removed 2 bases from V and 8 bases from J, with 15 bases in between. In DNA form, the CDR3 reads TGTGCCAGCAGCTTACTCGGTGCGACAGGAGAAGCTTTCTTT. Its protein is CASSLLGATGEAFF.

V gene TRBV30 combines with J gene TRBJ2-1; 13 bases fit TRBD2. The CDR3 loop spans 15 amino acids. V shed 3 bases, J shed 5 bases, and the junction held 4 bases outside the gene matches. Germline values: CDR1 GTSNPN, CDR2 SVGIG (reference sequence). DNA for the CDR3: TGTGCCTGGAGGAAGGGACTAGCGGGGAACAATGAGCAGTTCTTC. Amino acids: CAWRKGLAGNNEQFF.

This clone showed up just a few times. The chain joins TRBV2 to TRBJ2-7, with D possibly being TRBD1 (6 bases). The CDR3 loop spans 13 amino acids. V dropped 3 bases and J dropped 3 bases, with 9 bases sitting between them. CDR1 and CDR2 from the germline V gene are SNHLY and FYNNEI. The CDR3 loop reads CASSDNRDYEQYF. The CDR3 bases are TGTGCCAGCAGTGATAACAGGGACTACGAGCAGTACTTC. Supplemented by reference TRBV2 and TRBJ2-7, the full variable domain reads EPEVTQTPSHQVTQMGQEVILRCVPISNHLYFYWYRQILGQKVEFLVSFYNNEISEKSEIFDDQFSVERPDGSNFTLKIRSTKLEDSAMYFCASSDNRDYEQYFGPGTRLTVT.

V gene TRBV30 combines with J gene TRBJ1-2; a possible D gene is TRBD1 (6 bases). Germline V lookup: CDR1 GTSNPN, CDR2 SVGIG (reference sequence). The CDR3 sequence is 12 residues long. The germline V and J ends were trimmed by 0 bases and 5 bases, with 7 bases remaining between them. The CDR3 DNA follows: TGTGCCTGGAGTGTACAGGGATATGGCTACACCTTC. It encodes CAWSVQGYGYTF.

V and J are TRBV19 and TRBJ1-1, with no clear D. V lost 7 bases to trimming and J lost 1 base, with 13 bases between them. From germline, CDR1 is LNHDA and CDR2 SQIVND (reference sequence). This CDR3 is built from 14 residues. The CDR3: CASTHVVGNTEAFF. CDR3 in DNA: TGTGCCAGTACACACGTCGTGGGGAACACTGAAGCTTTCTTT.

This chain joins TRBV6-2 or TRBV6-3 and TRBJ2-1; 11 bases map to TRBD2. The CDR3 is 18 amino acids. Looked up from germline, CDR1 is MNHEY and CDR2 is SVGEGT. With V trimmed by 3 bases and J by 3 bases, 10 bases remained unmatched. The CDR3 bases are TGTGCCAGCAGTTATGAGACTAGCGGGACCAACGACTACAATGAGCAGTTCTTC. Translation: CASSYETSGTNDYNEQFF.

The V and J genes are TRBV29-1 and TRBJ2-3; tentatively, D is TRBD2 (6 bases). Trimming cost V 6 bases and J 6 bases, with 16 bases left between them. This CDR3 contains 13 residues. CDR1 and CDR2 from the germline V gene are SQVTM and ANQGSEA. For the CDR3, the DNA is TGCAGCGTGAGGGGACTTGGATTGGATACGCAGTATTTT. Translated: CSVRGLGLDTQYF.

This clone occurred once. The chain has TRBV12-3 or TRBV12-4 and TRBJ1-6; D not certain. With 6 bases removed from V and 5 bases from J, the gap between germline ends came to 8 bases. The CDR3 sequence is 13 residues long. CDR3 DNA: TGTGCCAGCAGCCCTTTAGATAATTCACCCCTCCACTTT. This codes for CASSPLDNSPLHF.

This clone appeared a single time. This sequence joins TRBV4-1 and TRBJ2-1, with D possibly TRBD2 on 7 matching bases. CDR1 is MGHRA, CDR2 YSYEKL, per germline. The CDR3 has 17 amino acids. V was clipped by 5 bases and J by 5 bases, with 22 bases between them. The CDR3 region is CASSSLPGGAVNNEQFF. The CDR3 nucleotides are TGCGCCAGCAGCTCCCTCCCTGGGGGGGCCGTTAACAATGAGCAGTTCTTC.